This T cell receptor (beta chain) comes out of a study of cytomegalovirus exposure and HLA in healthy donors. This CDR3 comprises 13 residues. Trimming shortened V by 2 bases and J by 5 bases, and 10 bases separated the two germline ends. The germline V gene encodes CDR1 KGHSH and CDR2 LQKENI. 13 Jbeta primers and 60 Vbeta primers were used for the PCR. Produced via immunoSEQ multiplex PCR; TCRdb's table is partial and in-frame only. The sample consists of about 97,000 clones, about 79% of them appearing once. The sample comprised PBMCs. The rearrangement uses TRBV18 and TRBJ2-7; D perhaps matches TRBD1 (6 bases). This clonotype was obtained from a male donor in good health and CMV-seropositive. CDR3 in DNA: TGTGCCAGCTCACCATGGCAGGGGAACGAGCAGTACTTC. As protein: CASSPWQGNEQYF.